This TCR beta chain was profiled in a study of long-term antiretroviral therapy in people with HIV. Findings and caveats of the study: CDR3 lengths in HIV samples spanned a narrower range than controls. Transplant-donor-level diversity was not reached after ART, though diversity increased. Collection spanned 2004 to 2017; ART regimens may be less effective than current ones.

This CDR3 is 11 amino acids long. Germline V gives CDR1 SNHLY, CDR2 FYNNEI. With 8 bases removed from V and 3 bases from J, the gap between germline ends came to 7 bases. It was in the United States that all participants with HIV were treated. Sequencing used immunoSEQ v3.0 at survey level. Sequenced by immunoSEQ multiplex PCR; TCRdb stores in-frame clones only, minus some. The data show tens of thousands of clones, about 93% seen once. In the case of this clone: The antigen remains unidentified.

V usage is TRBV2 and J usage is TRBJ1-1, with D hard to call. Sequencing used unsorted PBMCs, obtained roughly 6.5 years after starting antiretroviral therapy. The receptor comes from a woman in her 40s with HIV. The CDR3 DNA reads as TGTGCCAGCGGTCAGGACACTGAAGCTTTCTTT. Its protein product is CASGQDTEAFF.